This TCR beta chain was observed in a study of blood T cell repertoires in COVID-19. Authors' methods: The authors estimated nucleated cell counts from reference gene primer amplification. The method was immunoSEQ multiplex PCR; TCRdb's version includes in-frame clones alone and lacks a portion of them. V and J calls and clone size are those listed in that table; D and trimming were worked out from the DNA. Among some 400,000 clones listed, around 89% were seen once. The receptor's source is a man younger than 35 with active or convalescent COVID-19. Material for sequencing was peripheral blood.

The CDR3 protein is CASSAQGTYGYTF. The CDR3 DNA sequence: TGTGCCAGCAGCGCACAGGGGACGTACGGCTACACCTTC. V usage is TRBV9 and J usage is TRBJ1-2; the match to TRBD1 covers 7 bases. J was trimmed by 8 bases and V by 3 bases; bases with no gene match: 7. This CDR3 spans 13 amino acids. Germline V gene sequence: CDR1 SGDLS, CDR2 YYNGEE.